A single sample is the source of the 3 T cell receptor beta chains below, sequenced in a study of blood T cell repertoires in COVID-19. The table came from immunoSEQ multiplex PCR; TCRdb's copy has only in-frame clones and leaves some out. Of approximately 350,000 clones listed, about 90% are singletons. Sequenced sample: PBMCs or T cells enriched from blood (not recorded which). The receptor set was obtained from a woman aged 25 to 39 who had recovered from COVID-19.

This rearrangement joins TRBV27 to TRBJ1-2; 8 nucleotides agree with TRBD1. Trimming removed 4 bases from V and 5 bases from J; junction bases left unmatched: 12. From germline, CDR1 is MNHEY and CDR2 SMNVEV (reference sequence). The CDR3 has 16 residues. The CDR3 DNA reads TGTGCCAGCAGTTCCGCCCTGGGGGACAGGTTTTATGGCTACACCTTC. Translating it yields CASSSALGDRFYGYTF.

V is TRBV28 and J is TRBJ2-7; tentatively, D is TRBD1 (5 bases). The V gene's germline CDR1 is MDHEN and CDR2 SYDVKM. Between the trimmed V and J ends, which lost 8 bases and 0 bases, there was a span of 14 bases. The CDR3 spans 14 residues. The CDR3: CASSETVNSYEQYF. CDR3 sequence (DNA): TGTGCCAGCTCGGAGACAGTCAACTCCTACGAGCAGTACTTC.

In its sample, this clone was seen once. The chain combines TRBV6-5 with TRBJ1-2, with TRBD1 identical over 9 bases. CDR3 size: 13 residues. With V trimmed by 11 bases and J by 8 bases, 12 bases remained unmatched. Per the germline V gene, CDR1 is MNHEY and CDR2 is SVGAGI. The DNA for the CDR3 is TGTGCCGGCGATGGGGACAGGGTGGGAGGCTACACCTTC. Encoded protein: CAGDGDRVGGYTF.